The 7 T cell receptor beta chains given below trace back to one sample, sequenced in a study of T cell changes during pregnancy in multiple sclerosis. The assay was immunoSEQ multiplex PCR, and TCRdb's table has in-frame clones only and misses some. Among roughly 70,000 clones listed, about 88% were seen once. The material sequenced was peripheral blood, taken before pregnancy. All receptors come from a female donor with multiple sclerosis, enrolled in a pregnancy study.

This chain links TRBV6-1 with TRBJ1-5; the D gene is possibly TRBD1 (6 bases). Germline V gives CDR1 MNHNS, CDR2 SASEGT. Trimming stripped 2 bases from V and 6 bases from J, with 14 bases between. The CDR3 has 15 amino acids. The CDR3 loop is CASSEWAGDAQPQHF. CDR3 nucleotide sequence: TGTGCCAGCAGTGAATGGGCAGGGGATGCTCAGCCCCAGCATTTT.

As concerns this clone: This same CDR3 is encoded by further DNA sequences in the sample. The chain uses TRBV5-1 and TRBJ2-5; D perhaps matches TRBD1 (6 bases). The length of the CDR3 is 14 residues. V was cut by 4 bases and J by 0 bases, with 10 bases left in between. Germline V gene sequence: CDR1 SGHRS, CDR2 YFSETQ. CDR3 residues: CASSPGQYQETQYF. The CDR3 DNA sequence: TGCGCCAGCAGCCCTGGACAGTACCAAGAGACCCAGTACTTC.

The chain links TRBV2 to TRBJ2-7, with D tentatively TRBD2 (7 bases). V was trimmed by 8 bases and J by 5 bases, leaving 19 bases between them. The CDR3 totals 14 residues. Germline CDR1 is SNHLY and CDR2 is FYNNEI. CDR3 residues: CASFRRTGGNEQYF. The CDR3 DNA sequence: TGTGCCAGCTTTCGACGAACGGGGGGCAACGAGCAGTACTTC.

This chain links TRBV7-8 with TRBJ1-5; 7 bases fit TRBD1. The germline V gene encodes CDR1 SGHVS and CDR2 FQNEAQ. V dropped 3 bases and J dropped 2; count of bases not matched to a gene: 10. This CDR3 contains 17 residues. The CDR3, as DNA: TGTGCCAGCAGCTTTCCGATGGGGGACAGTCGCAATCAGCCCCAGCATTTT. It specifies CASSFPMGDSRNQPQHF.

The V call is TRBV7-9, the J call TRBJ2-6; 8 positions match TRBD2. From germline, CDR1 is SEHNR and CDR2 FQNEAQ (reference sequence). Trimming removed 5 bases from V and 2 bases from J; junction bases left unmatched: 2. CDR3 length: 15 residues. This CDR3 reads CASSVGGAGANVLTF. CDR3 nucleotide sequence: TGTGCCAGCAGCGTCGGGGGGGCTGGGGCCAACGTCCTGACTTTC.

This chain links TRBV6-4 with TRBJ2-7; 7 bases map to TRBD1. V shed 5 bases, J shed 6 bases, and the junction held 7 bases outside the gene matches. Germline V gives CDR1 MRHNA, CDR2 SNTAGT. The CDR3 length is 13 residues. CDR3 amino acids: CASSSQGDGEQYF. Written as DNA, the CDR3 is TGTGCCAGCAGTTCCCAGGGGGATGGCGAGCAGTACTTC.

The gene calls are TRBV6-6 and TRBJ2-1; 10 bases fit TRBD2. The CDR3 is 14 amino acids. J gave up 6 bases and V 5 bases, and 4 bases lay outside the gene matches. CDR1 and CDR2 from the germline V gene are MNHNY and SVGAGI (reference sequence). CDR3 residues: CASSNSGGPNEQFF. DNA for the CDR3: TGTGCCAGCAGTAATAGCGGGGGGCCCAATGAGCAGTTCTTC.